Following are 31 T cell receptor beta chains from one sample sequenced in a study of patients and donors after allogeneic stem cell transplantation. TCRdb analysed the RT-PCR reads with MiXCR anew, one entry per CDR3 protein. The sample has about 960,000 distinct CDR3 sequences, roughly 17% seen once. Sequenced material: blood, either unsorted or a sorted T cell fraction (not recorded which). The receptors here all came from a human donor who was either an allogeneic HSCT recipient or a stem cell or donor lymphocyte infusion donor (not recorded which). It is not recorded whose cells these are; they may come from a transplant donor.

The chain couples TRBV7-2 to TRBJ1-2; 10 bases match TRBD1. The CDR3 is 15 amino acids. V trimming: 2 bases; J trimming: 7 bases; junction bases outside the gene matches: 7. Germline assignment: CDR1 SGHTA and CDR2 FQGNSA. The CDR3 sequence: CASSLLSGTGVGYTF. In nucleotides, the CDR3 is TGTGCCAGCAGCTTATTATCGGGGACAGGGGTTGGCTACACCTTC.

This chain joins TRBV5-1 and TRBJ2-1; D perhaps matches TRBD1 (5 bases). The CDR3 is 13 residues long. The V end lost 0 bases, the J end lost 8 bases, and 9 bases lay between the germline ends. Germline V gene sequence: CDR1 SGHRS, CDR2 YFSETQ. The CDR3 nucleotides are TGCGCCAGCAGCTTGGCCCAGGGCCATGAGCAGTTCTTC. Translation: CASSLAQGHEQFF. The complete variable domain, with remaining parts taken from reference TRBV5-1 and TRBJ2-1, reads KAGVTQTPRYLIKTRGQQVTLSCSPISGHRSVSWYQQTPGQGLQFLFEYFSETQRNKGNFPGRFSGRQFSNSRSEMNVSTLELGDSALYLCASSLAQGHEQFFGPGTRLTVL.

This chain connects TRBV4-1 to TRBJ1-3, with D possibly being TRBD1 (5 bases). The length of the CDR3 is 13 residues. Germline CDR1 is MGHRA and CDR2 is YSYEKL. This chain's CDR3 is CASGAGSGNTIYF. The CDR3 DNA reads TGCGCAAGCGGCGCAGGGTCCGGAAACACCATATATTTT.

The chain employs TRBV11-1 and TRBJ1-4, with a weak D call TRBD1 (5 bases). CDR1 and CDR2 from the germline V gene are SGHAT and FQDESV (reference sequence). This CDR3 region has 19 residues. The V and J ends lost 5 bases and 0 bases respectively, with 22 bases between them. Written as DNA, the CDR3 is TGTGCCAGCAGCGGAATTAGTGGGACTGACCGTGCAACTAATGAAAAACTGTTTTTT. Residues: CASSGISGTDRATNEKLFF.

The table lists this clonotype with a few counts. The V gene is TRBV4-1, the J gene TRBJ1-1; D may be TRBD1 (5 bases). Germline V CDR1 and CDR2: MGHRA, YSYEKL. Trimming stripped 3 bases from V and 0 bases from J, with 8 bases between. This CDR3 has 14 residues. As DNA, the CDR3 is TGCGCCAGCAGCCACAGGGCTTTGAACACTGAAGCTTTCTTT. It encodes CASSHRALNTEAFF.

This rearrangement joins TRBV10-3 to TRBJ2-5, with 9 positions matching TRBD1. This CDR3 has 13 amino acids. Germline loops: CDR1 ENHRY, CDR2 SYGVKD. With V trimmed by 4 bases and J by 7 bases, 4 bases remained unmatched. The CDR3 protein is CAISGTGVGTQYF. The DNA for the CDR3 is TGTGCCATCAGTGGGACAGGGGTCGGGACCCAGTACTTC.

This clonotype was recorded a few times. The chain recombines TRBV7-2 with TRBJ2-5; D unresolved. CDR3 length: 14 residues. Per germline, CDR1 SGHTA and CDR2 FQGNSA. The V gene lost 1 base and the J gene lost 7 bases, with 13 bases spanning the gap. CDR3 in amino acids: CASSLGPQSVTQYF. The CDR3 DNA reads as TGTGCCAGCAGCTTAGGTCCCCAGAGTGTGACCCAGTACTTC.

Only a few counts were recorded for this clonotype. V gene TRBV7-8 combines with J gene TRBJ2-7; D is undetermined. Per germline, CDR1 SGHVS and CDR2 FQNEAQ. Deletions cut 4 bases from V and 3 bases from J, with 16 bases between. The CDR3 loop spans 15 amino acids. The CDR3 region is CASSSPGQWVYEQYF. Here the CDR3 DNA reads TGTGCCAGCAGCTCCCCAGGCCAGTGGGTCTACGAGCAGTACTTC.

Only a few counts were recorded for this clonotype. The chain combines TRBV11-1 with TRBJ1-6; TRBD1 might be the D (6 bases). The germline V and J ends were trimmed by 6 bases and 2 bases, with 23 bases remaining between them. The CDR3 length is 19 residues. The germline V gene encodes CDR1 SGHAT and CDR2 FQDESV (reference sequence). The CDR3 nucleotides are TGTGCCAGCAGTGCTCGTAAGGGGGAAGGCTTCGCCTATAATTCACCCCTCCACTTT. This gives the protein CASSARKGEGFAYNSPLHF.

V gene TRBV29-1 combines with J gene TRBJ1-2; D remains ambiguous. The germline V gene has CDR1 SQVTM and CDR2 ANQGSEA. The CDR3 runs 12 residues. V was cut by 2 bases and J by 1 base, with 5 bases left in between. In nucleotides, the CDR3 is TGCAGCGTTGAACAGAGTAACTATGGCTACACCTTC. This sequence encodes CSVEQSNYGYTF.

This chain joins TRBV5-8 and TRBJ2-2; TRBD2 aligns across 9 bases. The CDR3 consists of 16 residues. Germline V gives CDR1 SGHTS, CDR2 YDEGEE. V shed 4 bases and J 3 bases; nucleotides not matched to a gene: 7. This CDR3 reads CASSAIAGAYTGELFF. The CDR3 bases are TGTGCCAGCAGCGCAATAGCGGGGGCCTACACCGGGGAGCTGTTTTTT.

This clonotype was counted a few times. V and J are TRBV4-1 and TRBJ2-7, with 10 bases that match TRBD2. In germline, CDR1 is MGHRA, CDR2 YSYEKL. With V trimmed by 0 bases and J by 0 bases, 2 bases remained unmatched. The CDR3 has 16 amino acids. The CDR3 loop is CASSQEVAGGSYEQYF. The CDR3 DNA reads as TGCGCCAGCAGCCAAGAAGTAGCGGGAGGCTCCTACGAGCAGTACTTC.

The rearrangement links TRBV12-3 or TRBV12-4 to TRBJ2-3; possible D gene TRBD1, 5 bases. The CDR3 consists of 13 residues. V gave up 1 base and J gave up 8 bases, with 10 bases separating them. CDR3 nucleotides: TGTGCCAGCAGTTTAGAGACAGCGATTACGCAGTATTTT. It codes for CASSLETAITQYF.

Only a few counts were recorded for this clonotype. This chain links TRBV7-2 with TRBJ2-3; 12 positions agree with TRBD2. This CDR3 is built from 15 residues. Trimming took 5 bases from V and 7 from J; bases not matched to a gene: 7. The germline CDR1 and CDR2 sequences are SGHTA and FQGNSA. CDR3 sequence: CASSPRLAGAYTQYF. The DNA of the CDR3 is TGTGCCAGCAGCCCCCGACTAGCGGGAGCATATACGCAGTATTTT.

The chain employs TRBV12-3 or TRBV12-4 and TRBJ2-7; 7 nucleotides line up with TRBD2. The V segment lost 5 bases and the J segment 3 bases; nucleotides outside the gene matches: 10. The CDR3 is 15 residues long. CDR3 loop: CASSDLAASLYEQYF. CDR3 in DNA: TGTGCCAGCAGTGATCTAGCGGCCTCCCTCTACGAGCAGTACTTC.

This clonotype was counted a few times. V usage is TRBV12-3 or TRBV12-4 and J usage is TRBJ1-5, with 12 bases lining up with TRBD1. The ends lost 6 bases at V and 0 bases at J; junction bases unmatched: 6. This CDR3 spans 17 amino acids. The CDR3 is CASSFRDRGLSNQPQHF. CDR3 nucleotides: TGTGCCAGCAGCTTCCGGGACAGGGGGCTTAGCAATCAGCCCCAGCATTTT.

The table lists this clonotype with many counts. The rearrangement uses TRBV20-1 and TRBJ2-7; TRBD2 is a possible D gene (7 bases). Germline assignment: CDR1 DFQATT and CDR2 SNEGSKA (reference sequence). Trimming removed 6 bases at V and 4 bases at J, with 16 bases between. CDR3 length: 13 amino acids. CDR3 nucleotides: TGCAGTGCCCTGGGAGGGGGGGGATACGAGCAGTACTTC. It is translated as CSALGGGGYEQYF.

The gene calls are TRBV20-1 and TRBJ2-7; maybe TRBD2 (5 bases). The CDR3 is made up of 16 amino acids. CDR1 is DFQATT, CDR2 SNEGSKA, per germline (reference sequence). Trimming left V 0 bases short and J 3 bases short, with 18 bases between. DNA of the CDR3: TGCAGTGCTAGAGATCGTAAGGCTAGCTGGGTCTACGAGCAGTACTTC. As protein: CSARDRKASWVYEQYF.

The rearrangement joins TRBV15 to TRBJ2-7, with 7 bases that match TRBD2. Germline V gene lookup returns CDR1 LNHNV and CDR2 YYDKDF (reference sequence). This CDR3 contains 14 residues. V lost 1 base, J lost 1 base, and 1 base stayed unmatched. The CDR3 region has the DNA TGTGCCACCAGCAGAGCGGGGGGTTCCTACGAGCAGTACTTC. Residues: CATSRAGGSYEQYF.

This clonotype has a count of ten or more. This chain connects TRBV7-3 to TRBJ1-1; D unclear. Looked up from germline, CDR1 is SGHTA and CDR2 is FQGTGA. The CDR3 is 15 residues long. Trimming took off 0 bases at V and 0 bases at J, with 8 bases between the two ends. This CDR3 is CASSLTGRMNTEAFF. The CDR3 DNA reads TGTGCCAGCAGCTTAACCGGCAGGATGAACACTGAAGCTTTCTTT.

V is TRBV4-2 and J is TRBJ2-3; possibly TRBD1 or TRBD2 for D (5 bases each). Trimming shortened V by 3 bases and J by 4 bases, and 14 bases separated the two germline ends. Germline values: CDR1 LGHNA, CDR2 YNFKEQ. CDR3 length equals 15 residues. The CDR3 DNA reads TGTGCCAGCAGCCAGATCCGGGACGCACCAGATACGCAGTATTTT. Translating gives CASSQIRDAPDTQYF.

This clonotype was seen a few times. The CDR3 loop reads CASSPSSLNTEAFF. The CDR3 DNA reads TGTGCCAGCAGCCCCAGCAGCCTGAACACTGAAGCTTTCTTT. The chain employs TRBV2 and TRBJ1-1; D is unresolved. Trimming shortened V by 6 bases and J by 0 bases, and 11 bases separated the two germline ends. The CDR3 loop spans 14 amino acids. Germline values: CDR1 SNHLY, CDR2 FYNNEI. Full variable domain (outside the CDR3, taken from reference TRBV2 and TRBJ1-1): EPEVTQTPSHQVTQMGQEVILRCVPISNHLYFYWYRQILGQKVEFLVSFYNNEISEKSEIFDDQFSVERPDGSNFTLKIRSTKLEDSAMYFCASSPSSLNTEAFFGQGTRLTVV.

This clonotype was seen a few times. The J gene is TRBJ1-1, the V gene TRBV29-1; D is unclear. The CDR3 length is 12 residues. V was cut by 5 bases and J by 4 bases, with 11 bases left in between. Per germline, CDR1 SQVTM and CDR2 ANQGSEA. CDR3 coding DNA: TGCAGCGTTCCCGGGAGGGCCACTGAAGCTTTCTTT. Amino acid sequence: CSVPGRATEAFF.

The CDR3 DNA follows: TGTGCCAGCAGTCCCCCGGGGAAAAGCGGTCGCACAGATACGCAGTATTTT. Amino acids: CASSPPGKSGRTDTQYF. The gene calls are TRBV5-4 and TRBJ2-3; a weak D match, TRBD2 (5 bases). CDR1 and CDR2 (germline): SGHNT, YYREEE (reference sequence). V was clipped by 5 bases and J by 1 base, with 20 bases between them. The CDR3 loop spans 17 amino acids.

This chain links TRBV12-3 or TRBV12-4 with TRBJ1-4; 9 bases are a match to TRBD1. The V gene end was trimmed by 5 bases and the J gene end by 8 bases; junction bases not matched to a gene: 6. The CDR3 contains 14 residues. CDR3 coding DNA: TGTGCCAGCAGTCCCGACAGGGGGGGCGAAAAACTGTTTTTT. This encodes CASSPDRGGEKLFF.

The chain couples TRBV12-3 or TRBV12-4 to TRBJ2-1, with D possibly being TRBD1 (6 bases). This CDR3 spans 15 amino acids. Trimming removed 2 bases from V and 5 bases from J, with 13 bases in between. The CDR3 sequence: CASSLRSGVDNEQFF. CDR3 DNA sequence: TGTGCCAGCAGTTTAAGGTCAGGGGTAGACAATGAGCAGTTCTTC.

This clonotype was counted at least ten times. The chain carries TRBV20-1 and TRBJ2-1; 8 nucleotides agree with TRBD1. V lost 8 bases and J lost 8; bases outside the gene matches: 14. Germline CDR1 DFQATT, CDR2 SNEGSKA (reference sequence). This CDR3 region has 14 residues. Written as DNA, the CDR3 is TGCAGTCAAATCGACAGGGGTCAGAGGGATGAGCAGTTCTTC. This translates into CSQIDRGQRDEQFF.

The V call is TRBV7-9, the J call TRBJ2-3; D uncertain. V was pared by 5 bases and J by 6 bases, with 15 bases between. The CDR3 has 14 amino acids. Germline CDR1 and CDR2: SEHNR and FQNEAQ (reference sequence). Written as DNA, the CDR3 is TGTGCCAGCAGCCCATCCAGAATCAGGGATACGCAGTATTTT. The encoded protein is CASSPSRIRDTQYF. Looking up the rest from reference TRBV7-9 and TRBJ2-3 gives the full variable domain: DTGVSQNPRHKITKRGQNVTFRCDPISEHNRLYWYRQTLGQGPEFLTYFQNEAQLEKSRLLSDRFSAERPKGSFSTLEIQRTEQGDSAMYLCASSPSRIRDTQYFGPGTRLTVL.

This clonotype was seen many times. V is TRBV5-6 and J is TRBJ2-1; possibly TRBD2 for D (6 bases). Trimming shortened V by 2 bases and J by 6 bases, and 12 bases separated the two germline ends. CDR1 and CDR2 (germline): SGHDT, YYEEEE. The CDR3 totals 14 residues. This CDR3 is CASSFEDYFNEQFF. Written as DNA, the CDR3 is TGTGCCAGCAGCTTCGAGGACTACTTCAATGAGCAGTTCTTC.

V usage is TRBV2 and J usage is TRBJ2-5; the D call may be TRBD1 or TRBD2 (5 bases each). The germline CDR1 and CDR2 sequences are SNHLY and FYNNEI. There are 11 residues in the CDR3. V was trimmed by 10 bases and J by 4 bases, leaving 10 bases between them. The CDR3 nucleotides are TGTGCCACTACAGGAGGAGAGACCCAGTACTTC. As protein: CATTGGETQYF.

The chain employs TRBV2 and TRBJ2-7, with a possible D match to TRBD2 (7 bases). This CDR3 has 15 residues. Trimming removed 9 bases at V and 5 bases at J, with 23 bases between. Germline V gives CDR1 SNHLY, CDR2 FYNNEI. The CDR3 DNA is TGTGCCAGGGGGAGGGGGACCCAGGGATTCGACGAGCAGTACTTC. It is translated as CARGRGTQGFDEQYF.